The 24 T cell receptor beta chains in this list originate from one sample, sequenced in a study of early T cells in non-severe SARS-CoV-2 infection (dated by TCRdb to the early 2020s). Library prep was done by 5' RACE. Data came from a NextSeq 500. The public reads were reanalyzed by TCRdb: fastp trimming at Q25, MiXCR alignment, in-frame beta chains only. When rows share a CDR3 protein, they turn into one entry using the most common DNA and genes. The table for this sample lists around 49,000 distinct CDR3 sequences; around 4% of them were counted only once. Of the sample, around 5.5% is held by the ten largest clones. Sequences were obtained from whole blood. The receptors shown here come from an adult who was a healthcare worker with PCR-confirmed SARS-CoV-2 infection or an uninfected control (not recorded which).

This clonotype was counted at least ten times. The V and J genes are TRBV11-2 and TRBJ2-1; D may be TRBD1 (8 bases). The V gene's germline CDR1 is SGHAT and CDR2 FQNNGV. Trimming left V 7 bases short and J 4 bases short, with 17 bases between. The CDR3 has 15 amino acids. The CDR3 DNA reads TGTGCCAGCACCCTTACAGGGGGACTATACAATGAGCAGTTCTTC. Translation gives CASTLTGGLYNEQFF.

J is TRBJ2-7 and V is TRBV19; 12 bases fit TRBD2. The ends lost 5 bases at V and 5 bases at J; junction bases unmatched: 7. The CDR3 extends over 15 amino acids. Germline V gene data show CDR1 as LNHDA and CDR2 as SQIVND (reference sequence). The CDR3 DNA is TGTGCCAGTAGTCTCACTAGCGGGAGGCTGAACGAGCAGTACTTC. Translated, it gives CASSLTSGRLNEQYF.

Many counts were recorded for this clonotype. This chain connects TRBV11-2 to TRBJ2-2; 11 bases align to TRBD2. Losses at the gene ends were 3 bases for V and 5 bases for J; bases not matched to a gene: 5. Germline V gene lookup returns CDR1 SGHAT and CDR2 FQNNGV. The CDR3 has 16 residues. CDR3 sequence reads: CASSFSTSGATGELFF. The CDR3 DNA reads TGTGCCAGCAGCTTCTCGACTAGCGGGGCAACCGGGGAGCTGTTTTTT. The full variable domain, its missing parts supplied by reference TRBV11-2 and TRBJ2-2, is EAGVAQSPRYKIIEKRQSVAFWCNPISGHATLYWYQQILGQGPKLLIQFQNNGVVDDSQLPKDRFSAERLKGVDSTLKIQPAKLEDSAVYLCASSFSTSGATGELFFGEGSRLTVL.

This clonotype has at least ten counts. The rearrangement joins TRBV7-9 to TRBJ2-3; TRBD2 agrees at 9 bases. J gave up 4 bases and V 5 bases, and 10 bases lay outside the gene matches. CDR1 is SEHNR, CDR2 FQNEAQ, per germline (reference sequence). CDR3 length: 16 amino acids. The CDR3 spells CASSARSWTSADTQYF. The CDR3 region has the DNA TGTGCCAGCAGCGCCCGATCCTGGACTAGCGCAGATACGCAGTATTTT.

This clonotype appeared a few times. Being one base from a much bigger clone, this may be a read error. The chain carries TRBV10-3 and TRBJ2-7; 7 nucleotides agree with TRBD2. Per the germline V gene, CDR1 is ENHRY and CDR2 is SYGVKD. The CDR3 sequence is 14 residues long. CDR3 region: CVISGGLPQGRQYF. For the CDR3, the DNA is TGTGTCATCAGTGGGGGACTACCCCAAGGCAGGCAGTACTTC.

A remark on this clonotype: Being one base from a much bigger clone, this may be a read error. The gene calls are TRBV29-1 and TRBJ2-1; D is undetermined. The V end lost 7 bases, the J end lost 11 bases, and 12 bases lay between the germline ends. CDR1 is SQVTM and CDR2 is ANQGSEA in the germline V gene. The CDR3 length is 10 residues. In DNA form, the CDR3 reads TGCAGCGCCCTTAAGAATAAGCAGTTCTTC. Translation: CSALKNKQFF.

This clonotype was detected ten times or more. The rearrangement links TRBV20-1 to TRBJ2-1, with 11 bases aligning to TRBD2. CDR1 and CDR2 (germline): DFQATT, SNEGSKA (reference sequence). This CDR3 region has 14 residues. The V segment lost 3 bases and the J segment 7 bases; nucleotides outside the gene matches: 5. The DNA of the CDR3 is TGCAGTGCTAGTGGCCTAGCGGGAGGAAATGAGCAGTTCTTC. It is translated as CSASGLAGGNEQFF.

This clonotype was seen ten or more times. This chain uses TRBV29-1 with TRBJ1-2; 10 bases map to TRBD1. V was pared by 4 bases and J by 3 bases, with 2 bases of the junction left unmatched. CDR3 length: 13 amino acids. Per the germline V gene, CDR1 is SQVTM and CDR2 is ANQGSEA. The DNA for the CDR3 is TGCAGCGTTGGGGACAGGGGCTACTATGGCTACACCTTC. Residues: CSVGDRGYYGYTF.

The J gene is TRBJ2-1, the V gene TRBV7-7, with D unresolved. V was cut by 7 bases and J by 9 bases, with 22 bases left in between. Germline CDR1 and CDR2: SSHAT and FNYEAQ (reference sequence). The CDR3 contains 15 residues. The CDR3 here is CASTSTHQSGCEQFF. The CDR3 nucleotides are TGTGCCAGCACCTCGACGCATCAGTCTGGGTGTGAGCAGTTCTTC.

At least ten counts were recorded for this clonotype. The gene calls are TRBV15 and TRBJ2-7; 11 positions agree with TRBD2. The junction had 5 bases not matched to a gene; V was cut back by 0 bases and J by 4 bases. Germline loops: CDR1 LNHNV, CDR2 YYDKDF (reference sequence). The length of the CDR3 is 16 residues. CDR3 DNA: TGTGCCACCAGCAGAGATAGGGGGACTAGCGGATACGAGCAGTACTTC. Translation gives CATSRDRGTSGYEQYF.

This clonotype was counted many times. The genes are TRBV6-6 and TRBJ2-5; 7 bases line up with TRBD2. The CDR3 runs to 13 residues. Germline CDR1 MNHNY, CDR2 SVGAGI (reference sequence). V shed 2 bases and J 3 bases; nucleotides not matched to a gene: 0. The CDR3 DNA is TGTGCCAGCAGTTACGGGGGGGAAGAGACCCAGTACTTC. The encoded protein is CASSYGGEETQYF.

This clonotype was recorded many times. The chain is built from TRBV29-1 and TRBJ1-4; D possibly corresponds to TRBD1 (6 bases). The germline V gene encodes CDR1 SQVTM and CDR2 ANQGSEA. The CDR3 sequence is 13 residues long. The V and J ends lost 4 bases and 6 bases respectively, with 12 bases between them. The chain's CDR3 is CSVGEGTYEKLFF. CDR3 nucleotides: TGCAGCGTTGGGGAAGGGACATATGAAAAACTGTTTTTT.

The CDR3 DNA is TGTGCCAGCAGTCCCCGGACTAGCGGAGCCTACGAGCAGTACTTC. Residues: CASSPRTSGAYEQYF. The V gene is TRBV6-5, the J gene TRBJ2-7; the match to TRBD2 covers 10 bases. This CDR3 contains 15 residues. The ends lost 5 bases at V and 2 bases at J; junction bases unmatched: 6. The germline CDR1 and CDR2 sequences are MNHEY and SVGAGI.

This clonotype was picked up many times. The chain recombines TRBV20-1 with TRBJ1-4, with D possibly matching TRBD1 (5 bases). Germline loops: CDR1 DFQATT, CDR2 SNEGSKA (reference sequence). The germline V and J ends were trimmed by 6 bases and 0 bases, with 14 bases remaining between them. The CDR3 consists of 15 residues. The CDR3 loop reads CSASTDIATNEKLFF. CDR3 coding DNA: TGCAGTGCCTCGACGGACATCGCAACTAATGAAAAACTGTTTTTT.

Ten or more counts support this clonotype. The rearrangement joins TRBV15 to TRBJ2-3; no reliable D call. Trimming left V 1 base short and J 2 bases short, with 7 bases between. This CDR3 has 14 residues. Germline V gene data show CDR1 as LNHNV and CDR2 as YYDKDF (reference sequence). The CDR3 reads CATSRGGSTDTQYF. The CDR3 coding sequence is TGTGCCACCAGCAGAGGCGGATCCACAGATACGCAGTATTTT.

This chain connects TRBV7-3 to TRBJ2-2; D is undetermined. Germline V lookup: CDR1 SGHTA, CDR2 FQGTGA. This CDR3 has 14 amino acids. Trimming pared 0 bases from V and 3 bases from J, leaving 5 bases between. CDR3 protein: CASSLTKYTGELFF. The DNA for the CDR3 is TGTGCCAGCAGCTTAACAAAGTACACCGGGGAGCTGTTTTTT.

Many counts were recorded for this clonotype. The genes are TRBV9 and TRBJ2-1; a weak D match, TRBD1 (5 bases). With 3 bases removed from V and 5 bases from J, the gap between germline ends came to 12 bases. The germline CDR1 and CDR2 sequences are SGDLS and YYNGEE. The CDR3 contains 14 residues. This CDR3 reads CASSAGLGNNEQFF. CDR3 coding DNA: TGTGCCAGCAGCGCAGGGCTTGGGAACAATGAGCAGTTCTTC.

Many counts were recorded for this clonotype. The rearrangement uses TRBV11-2 and TRBJ1-4; 8 bases are a match to TRBD1. Germline CDR1 is SGHAT and CDR2 is FQNNGV. The trim removed 5 bases at V and 2 bases at J, leaving 7 bases unmatched. CDR3 length: 16 amino acids. Here the CDR3 DNA reads TGTGCCAGCAGCACTAGCAGGGGGCGGACTAATGAAAAACTGTTTTTT. This codes for CASSTSRGRTNEKLFF.

This clonotype was recorded at least ten times. The chain uses TRBV5-6 and TRBJ1-1, with TRBD1 matching 7 bases. The germline V gene encodes CDR1 SGHDT and CDR2 YYEEEE. This CDR3 region has 14 residues. After removal of 4 bases from V and 3 bases from J, the junction contained 6 bases not matched to a gene. CDR3 sequence: CASSTDRWDTEAFF. For the CDR3, the DNA is TGTGCCAGCAGCACGGACAGGTGGGACACTGAAGCTTTCTTT. Combining the CDR3 with reference TRBV5-6 and TRBJ1-1 gives the whole variable domain DAGVTQSPTHLIKTRGQQVTLRCSPKSGHDTVSWYQQALGQGPQFIFQYYEEEERQRGNFPDRFSGHQFPNYSSELNVNALLLGDSALYLCASSTDRWDTEAFFGQGTRLTVV.

Only a few counts were recorded for this clonotype. The chain has TRBV5-1 and TRBJ2-1; a weak D match, TRBD1 (5 bases). The CDR3 extends over 15 amino acids. Trimming left V 4 bases short and J 9 bases short, with 20 bases between. Germline lookup yields CDR1 SGHRS and CDR2 YFSETQ. CDR3 residues: CASSLVVGARSEQFF. CDR3 DNA sequence: TGCGCCAGCAGCCTTGTTGTTGGGGCGAGGAGTGAGCAGTTCTTC. The full variable domain, in which reference TRBV5-1 and TRBJ2-1 provide the parts outside the CDR3, is KAGVTQTPRYLIKTRGQQVTLSCSPISGHRSVSWYQQTPGQGLQFLFEYFSETQRNKGNFPGRFSGRQFSNSRSEMNVSTLELGDSALYLCASSLVVGARSEQFFGPGTRLTVL.

This clonotype was observed at least ten times. The chain carries TRBV6-5 and TRBJ2-7, with 9 bases that match TRBD2. The germline V gene encodes CDR1 MNHEY and CDR2 SVGAGI. The CDR3 is made up of 15 amino acids. V lost 2 bases to trimming and J lost 2 bases; unmatched junction nucleotides: 4. CDR3 protein: CASSYSGRSPYEQYF. The DNA for the CDR3 is TGTGCCAGCAGTTACAGCGGGAGGAGTCCCTACGAGCAGTACTTC.

There are many counts of this clonotype. The rearrangement links TRBV11-3 to TRBJ2-3; no definite D call. Germline assignment: CDR1 SGHNT and CDR2 YENEEA. Trimming removed 4 bases at V and 2 bases at J, with 7 bases between. This CDR3 comprises 13 residues. The CDR3 bases are TGTGCCAGCAGCTCTCGTGACACAGATACGCAGTATTTT. Amino acids: CASSSRDTDTQYF. Complete variable domain (other parts from reference TRBV11-3 and TRBJ2-3): EAGVVQSPRYKIIEKKQPVAFWCNPISGHNTLYWYLQNLGQGPELLIRYENEEAVDDSQLPKDRFSAERLKGVDSTLKIQPAELGDSAVYLCASSSRDTDTQYFGPGTRLTVL.

This clonotype was counted many times. This chain connects TRBV5-1 to TRBJ1-4, with D perhaps matching TRBD1 (5 bases). The CDR3 has 17 residues. Germline loops: CDR1 SGHRS, CDR2 YFSETQ. Trimming cost V 4 bases and J 3 bases, with 19 bases left between them. CDR3 nucleotide sequence: TGCGCCAGCAGCGCTGGGACTGAGAGGAGAGCTAATGAAAAACTGTTTTTT. It specifies CASSAGTERRANEKLFF.

This clonotype occurred a few times. V gene TRBV6-2 or TRBV6-3 combines with J gene TRBJ2-1; TRBD2 agrees at 9 bases. The CDR3 is 14 residues long. The V segment lost 7 bases and the J segment 8 bases; nucleotides outside the gene matches: 9. Germline assignment: CDR1 MNHEY and CDR2 SVGEGT. CDR3 protein: CASIESGRNDEQFF. As DNA, the CDR3 is TGTGCCAGCATTGAAAGCGGGAGGAATGATGAGCAGTTCTTC.